Each of the 25 T cell receptor beta chains below was sequenced from the same sample in a study of identical twins (dated by TCRdb to the mid-2010s). The library was produced with 5' RACE. Instrument used: Illumina HiSeq 2000. The raw public reads went through TCRdb reprocessing: fastp at Q25, MiXCR clone calling, in-frame beta chains kept. Entries that share a CDR3 protein sequence are merged under the most common genes and DNA. Recorded for this sample are roughly 250,000 distinct CDR3 sequences; over 12% of them occurred a single time. The top ten clonotypes cover 7% to 9.5% of the sample. Material for sequencing was memory (CD45RO+) T cells sorted from blood. The cell subset or site label on this specimen signifies: CD45RO+ enriched T cells. The receptors come from a woman between 18 and 30 years old in good health.

The chain uses TRBV3-1 and TRBJ2-2; TRBD1 matches at 7 bases. This CDR3 comprises 19 residues. Germline V gene lookup returns CDR1 LGHDT and CDR2 YNNKEL (reference sequence). V lost 0 bases, J lost 0 bases, and 10 bases stayed unmatched. The CDR3, as DNA: TGTGCCAGCAGCCAAGATATTTATGAACAGGGGACGAACACCGGGGAGCTGTTTTTT. Its protein product is CASSQDIYEQGTNTGELFF.

The chain recombines TRBV11-1 with TRBJ2-2; 14 bases line up with TRBD2. V shed 2 bases and J 3 bases; nucleotides not matched to a gene: 5. The CDR3 covers 18 residues. From germline, CDR1 is SGHAT and CDR2 FQDESV (reference sequence). The CDR3 region has the DNA TGTGCCAGCAGCTTAAGGCTGGGACTAGCGGGAGACACCGGGGAGCTGTTTTTT. This gives the protein CASSLRLGLAGDTGELFF.

This clonotype was picked up a small number of times. The chain has TRBV5-1 and TRBJ2-5; D tentatively fits TRBD1 or TRBD2 (6 bases each). Germline CDR1 SGHRS, CDR2 YFSETQ. Trimming took 0 bases from V and 5 from J, leaving 17 bases between them. The CDR3 extends over 16 amino acids. The CDR3 coding sequence is TGCGCCAGCAGCTTGGCGGTAGGGGGGCGTGAGGAGACCCAGTACTTC. Translating it yields CASSLAVGGREETQYF.

The V and J genes are TRBV7-8 and TRBJ1-5, with TRBD1 matching over 7 bases. After removal of 2 bases from V and 2 bases from J, the junction contained 9 bases not matched to a gene. CDR1 SGHVS and CDR2 FQNEAQ come from the germline V gene. The CDR3 contains 17 residues. Here the CDR3 reads CASSLRTGPRGNQPQHF. The CDR3 DNA reads as TGTGCCAGCAGCTTAAGGACAGGCCCCCGCGGCAATCAGCCCCAGCATTTT.

The chain recombines TRBV20-1 with TRBJ2-1; 14 bases map to TRBD2. The CDR3 is 14 residues long. The ends lost 3 bases at V and 6 bases at J; junction bases unmatched: 1. CDR1 and CDR2 (germline): DFQATT, SNEGSKA (reference sequence). The CDR3 DNA is TGCAGTGCTAGGGGGACTAGCGGGAGCAATGAGCAGTTCTTC. Protein sequence: CSARGTSGSNEQFF.

This clonotype turned up a few times. CDR3 DNA: TGCAGCGTTCGGTGGAAAAAACTGTTTTTT. Translating it yields CSVRWKKLFF. This chain uses TRBV29-1 with TRBJ1-4; D gene unclear. Between the trimmed V and J ends, which lost 5 bases and 9 bases, there was a span of 7 bases. Germline V CDR1 and CDR2: SQVTM, ANQGSEA. The CDR3 sequence is 10 residues long. The complete variable domain, with remaining parts taken from reference TRBV29-1 and TRBJ1-4, reads SAVISQKPSRDICQRGTSLTIQCQVDSQVTMMFWYRQQPGQSLTLIATANQGSEATYESGFVIDKFPISRPNLTFSTLTVSNMSPEDSSIYLCSVRWKKLFFGSGTQLSVL.

This clonotype was detected only a few times. The chain carries TRBV4-3 and TRBJ2-3; tentative D call: TRBD2 (5 bases). V gave up 4 bases and J gave up 0 bases, with 20 bases separating them. The germline V gene has CDR1 LGHNA and CDR2 YSLEER. The CDR3 sequence is 18 residues long. CDR3 amino acids: CASSPRGPRETSTDTQYF. In DNA, the CDR3 is TGCGCCAGCAGCCCCCGGGGTCCGAGGGAGACTAGCACAGATACGCAGTATTTT.

The chain has TRBV5-6 and TRBJ2-3, with 7 nucleotides matching TRBD1. This CDR3 region has 15 residues. V shed 7 bases, J shed 3 bases, and the junction held 11 bases outside the gene matches. Germline V gives CDR1 SGHDT, CDR2 YYEEEE. The DNA of the CDR3 is TGTGCCAGCCGACAGACAGGGCAAGGGACAGATACGCAGTATTTT. Translation: CASRQTGQGTDTQYF.

The chain employs TRBV6-1 and TRBJ2-1; 13 bases agree with TRBD2. This CDR3 comprises 16 residues. The germline V gene encodes CDR1 MNHNS and CDR2 SASEGT. V was clipped by 5 bases and J by 7 bases; unmatched bases: 8. The CDR3 DNA sequence: TGTGCCAGCAGTCAACTAGCGGGGGGGCCGGGGAATGAGCAGTTCTTC. This translates into CASSQLAGGPGNEQFF.

This clonotype has a handful of counts. V gene TRBV20-1 combines with J gene TRBJ2-5, with a weak D call TRBD2 (7 bases). Germline CDR1 reads DFQATT; CDR2 reads SNEGSKA (reference sequence). The V end was cut by 3 bases, the J end by 5 bases, with 16 bases between. The CDR3 covers 14 residues. The CDR3 DNA follows: TGCAGTGCTAGTTGGGGGGGGGCGGCGGAGACCCAGTACTTC. Residues: CSASWGGAAETQYF.

This clonotype was counted a few times. The chain carries TRBV14 and TRBJ2-1; no reliable D call. Trimming pared 5 bases from V and 2 bases from J, leaving 7 bases between. Germline V gives CDR1 SGHDN, CDR2 FVKESK. This CDR3 is 13 amino acids long. This chain's CDR3 is CASSMTTYNEQFF. The CDR3 coding sequence is TGTGCCAGCAGCATGACAACCTACAATGAGCAGTTCTTC.

This clonotype was recorded many times. CDR3 DNA sequence: TGCAGTGCCTCCGGGGTCCGATCTGAAGCTTTCTTT. This gives the protein CSASGVRSEAFF. The J gene is TRBJ1-1, the V gene TRBV20-1; D gene unclear. Trimming took 6 bases from V and 6 from J, leaving 14 bases between them. The CDR3 has 12 residues. The germline V gene has CDR1 DFQATT and CDR2 SNEGSKA (reference sequence).

This clonotype was seen ten or more times. The V gene is TRBV10-3, the J gene TRBJ2-7, with D perhaps being TRBD1 or TRBD2 (6 bases each). Germline V lookup: CDR1 ENHRY, CDR2 SYGVKD. The V end lost 0 bases, the J end lost 5 bases, and 17 bases lay between the germline ends. The CDR3 has 16 residues. Here the CDR3 DNA reads TGTGCCATCAGTGAGTCGGGGGCTGGACTAAACAACGAGCAGTACTTC. This encodes CAISESGAGLNNEQYF.

Concerning this clonotype: This may arise from a read error, as a much more abundant clone is one base away. The chain is built from TRBV5-1 and TRBJ1-1; D uncertain. The CDR3 contains 12 residues. CDR1 and CDR2 from the germline V gene are SGHRS and YFSETQ. The DNA of the CDR3 is TGCGCCAGCAGCTTGTTCGGCACTGGAGCTTTCTTT. Amino acids: CASSLFGTGAFF. The full variable domain, its missing parts supplied by reference TRBV5-1 and TRBJ1-1, is KAGVTQTPRYLIKTRGQQVTLSCSPISGHRSVSWYQQTPGQGLQFLFEYFSETQRNKGNFPGRFSGRQFSNSRSEMNVSTLELGDSALYLCASSLFGTGAFFGQGTRLTVV.

V gene TRBV24-1 combines with J gene TRBJ2-7; unclear D gene. The germline V gene encodes CDR1 KGHDR and CDR2 SFDVKD. The CDR3 totals 12 residues. With 3 bases removed from V and 10 bases from J, the gap between germline ends came to 12 bases. This CDR3 reads CATSDNTDLQYF. In DNA, the CDR3 is TGTGCCACCAGTGATAATACGGACCTTCAGTACTTC.

Ten or more counts support this clonotype. For the CDR3, the DNA is TGCGCCAGCAGTGAGTCTGCCAGCGGGGACAATGAGCAGTTCTTC. It codes for CASSESASGDNEQFF. The chain joins TRBV10-1 to TRBJ2-1; 7 bases are shared with TRBD2. With 0 bases clipped from V and 5 bases from J, the junction kept 4 bases outside the gene matches. CDR3 size: 15 residues. Per germline, CDR1 WNHNN and CDR2 SYGVQD (reference sequence).

This clonotype has just a few counts. V is TRBV6-4 and J is TRBJ2-3; 7 bases are shared with TRBD2. V dropped 2 bases and J dropped 0; count of bases not matched to a gene: 5. CDR1 MRHNA and CDR2 SNTAGT come from the germline V gene. The CDR3 consists of 16 residues. The CDR3 reads CASSDRGGFSTDTQYF. The DNA for the CDR3 is TGTGCCAGCAGTGACCGCGGGGGTTTTAGCACAGATACGCAGTATTTT.

The chain carries TRBV2 and TRBJ1-2, with D perhaps matching TRBD1 (5 bases). The V and J ends lost 4 bases and 8 bases respectively, with 14 bases between them. This CDR3 has 13 amino acids. Germline V gene sequence: CDR1 SNHLY, CDR2 FYNNEI. The CDR3 coding sequence is TGTGCCAGCAGTGTCTGGCAGGGTAGGGGCTACACCTTC. Amino acid sequence: CASSVWQGRGYTF.

This clonotype occurred a few times. This chain connects TRBV5-1 to TRBJ2-1; 7 nucleotides line up with TRBD1. Unmatched junction bases numbered 7, after V lost 4 bases and J lost 3 bases. The CDR3 covers 15 residues. Germline CDR1 and CDR2: SGHRS and YFSETQ. The CDR3, as DNA: TGCGCCAGCAGCGCCTCGGGACAGAACTACAATGAGCAGTTCTTC. Its translation is CASSASGQNYNEQFF.

This clonotype came up a few times. The genes are TRBV29-1 and TRBJ2-2; tentative D call: TRBD1 (5 bases). Germline CDR1 SQVTM, CDR2 ANQGSEA. CDR3 length equals 15 residues. Trimming removed 7 bases at V and 0 bases at J, with 15 bases between. CDR3 amino acids: CSALVGLTNTGELFF. CDR3 nucleotides: TGCAGCGCCCTTGTGGGGCTAACGAACACCGGGGAGCTGTTTTTT.

This clonotype was counted a few times. The chain links TRBV18 to TRBJ2-7; weak D call: TRBD1 (5 bases). CDR3 length equals 14 residues. Per the germline V gene, CDR1 is KGHSH and CDR2 is LQKENI. Trimming stripped 6 bases from V and 0 bases from J, with 12 bases between. The DNA for the CDR3 is TGTGCCAGCTCCAAAACAGGATCCTCCTACGAGCAGTACTTC. It encodes CASSKTGSSYEQYF.

This clonotype has ten or more counts. For the CDR3, the DNA is TGTGCCAGCAGTCCCGGGAGAACCAAAAACATTCAGTACTTC. Protein product: CASSPGRTKNIQYF. The gene calls are TRBV2 and TRBJ2-4; a possible D gene is TRBD2 (6 bases). The germline V gene has CDR1 SNHLY and CDR2 FYNNEI. The CDR3 is 14 residues long. Deletions cut 5 bases from V and 2 bases from J, with 10 bases between.

This clonotype occurred a few times. The CDR3 loop is CAWSVLRGYTF. CDR3 sequence (DNA): TGTGCCTGGAGTGTACTTCGTGGCTACACCTTC. This sequence joins TRBV30 and TRBJ1-2, with D unresolved. V lost 0 bases and J lost 7, with 6 bases in between. This CDR3 comprises 11 residues. Germline CDR1 is GTSNPN and CDR2 is SVGIG (reference sequence).

The chain employs TRBV7-2 and TRBJ2-3; TRBD2 is a possible D gene (6 bases). The germline V and J ends were trimmed by 1 base and 4 bases, with 18 bases remaining between them. The CDR3 has 17 amino acids. CDR1 and CDR2 from the germline V gene are SGHTA and FQGNSA. Here the CDR3 DNA reads TGTGCCAGCAGCTTAGTTAGGGACTCTCTCCGGGCAGATACGCAGTATTTT. As protein: CASSLVRDSLRADTQYF.

This clonotype was picked up many times. The chain carries TRBV4-3 and TRBJ2-1, with TRBD2 identical over 12 bases. Germline CDR1 and CDR2: LGHNA and YSLEER. V shed 1 base and J 8 bases; nucleotides not matched to a gene: 6. The CDR3 runs to 16 residues. DNA for the CDR3: TGCGCCAGCAGCCAAGCGGCTAGCGGGAGGGGGGATGAGCAGTTCTTC. Translation: CASSQAASGRGDEQFF.